What follows are 13 T cell receptor beta chains derived from one specimen sequenced in a study of T cell responses to AZD1222 COVID-19 vaccine. The data were produced by immunoSEQ multiplex PCR, yet TCRdb's version contains in-frame clones alone and is incomplete. Of about 120,000 clones in the sample, roughly four fifths are singletons; the top ten hold about 9%. The input for sequencing was peripheral blood, taken on day 0 of AZD1222 vaccination. These receptors were obtained from an adult in good health.

The V and J genes are TRBV5-5 and TRBJ2-7, with 7 bases aligning to TRBD1. Trimming at V came to 4 bases and at J to 0 bases, leaving 10 bases not matched to a gene. The CDR3 length is 16 residues. Germline assignment: CDR1 SGHKS and CDR2 YYEKEE (reference sequence). DNA for the CDR3: TGTGCCAGCAGCCCCACCCCCGACAGGGACTCCTACGAGCAGTACTTC. As protein: CASSPTPDRDSYEQYF.

This chain links TRBV4-1 with TRBJ2-3; 7 bases line up with TRBD1. Germline V gene sequence: CDR1 MGHRA, CDR2 YSYEKL. Trimming removed 0 bases from V and 4 bases from J; junction bases left unmatched: 1. This CDR3 is 14 amino acids long. The CDR3 is CASSQDQGADTQYF. CDR3 DNA sequence: TGCGCCAGCAGCCAAGACCAGGGGGCAGATACGCAGTATTTT.

The genes are TRBV30 and TRBJ1-2; 9 bases align to TRBD1. CDR1 and CDR2 from the germline V gene are GTSNPN and SVGIG (reference sequence). The V and J ends lost 1 base and 4 bases, in that order; junction bases with no gene match: 4. The CDR3 sequence is 14 residues long. CDR3 nucleotide sequence: TGTGCCTGGAGTGGGGACAGGGTAATCTATGGCTACACCTTC. Its protein is CAWSGDRVIYGYTF.

The genes are TRBV29-1 and TRBJ2-1, with D perhaps assigned TRBD1 or TRBD2 (5 bases each). Trimming left V 4 bases short and J 0 bases short, with 10 bases between. There are 14 residues in the CDR3. The V gene's germline CDR1 is SQVTM and CDR2 ANQGSEA. The CDR3 sequence is CSVGHGGSYNEQFF. In nucleotides, the CDR3 is TGCAGCGTTGGTCATGGGGGCTCCTACAATGAGCAGTTCTTC.

V gene TRBV28 combines with J gene TRBJ1-2; D gene unclear. CDR1 and CDR2 from the germline V gene are MDHEN and SYDVKM. This CDR3 contains 13 residues. V was shortened by 3 bases and J by 8 bases, with 13 bases between the two germline ends. The CDR3 DNA is TGTGCCAGCAGTTTGTCCCCAGGCAGGGGCTACACCTTC. This sequence encodes CASSLSPGRGYTF.

V gene TRBV6-5 combines with J gene TRBJ2-1, with TRBD2 matching 11 bases. V gave up 2 bases and J gave up 4 bases; unmatched junction bases: 4. The germline V gene has CDR1 MNHEY and CDR2 SVGAGI. The CDR3 has 16 residues. CDR3 DNA: TGTGCCAGCAGTTACACGACTAGCGGGGTATACAATGAGCAGTTCTTC. Its translation: CASSYTTSGVYNEQFF.

This chain connects TRBV28 to TRBJ2-1, with 10 bases matching TRBD2. Trimming at V came to 5 bases and at J to 8 bases, leaving 6 bases not matched to a gene. The CDR3 covers 14 residues. Germline CDR1 and CDR2: MDHEN and SYDVKM. CDR3 amino acids: CASSPSGGAHEQFF. CDR3 bases: TGTGCCAGCAGTCCAAGCGGGGGGGCCCATGAGCAGTTCTTC.

V is TRBV29-1 and J is TRBJ2-3, with 7 positions matching TRBD2. CDR1 is SQVTM and CDR2 is ANQGSEA in the germline V gene. J gave up 0 bases and V 7 bases, and 13 bases lay outside the gene matches. This CDR3 region has 16 residues. CDR3 nucleotides: TGCAGCGGGCGGCTGGGCTTACTAGCGAGCACAGATACGCAGTATTTT. It codes for CSGRLGLLASTDTQYF.

This chain joins TRBV2 and TRBJ2-5, with D possibly matching TRBD2 (5 bases). CDR3 length: 12 residues. Looked up from germline, CDR1 is SNHLY and CDR2 is FYNNEI. V was clipped by 7 bases and J by 3 bases, with 9 bases between them. The CDR3 region has the DNA TGTGCCAGCATGTCGGGAAAAGAGACCCAGTACTTC. Residues: CASMSGKETQYF.

The chain recombines TRBV4-3 with TRBJ1-1; the match to TRBD1 covers 7 bases. The germline CDR1 and CDR2 sequences are LGHNA and YSLEER. Unmatched junction bases numbered 8, after V lost 0 bases and J lost 4 bases. This CDR3 has 16 amino acids. This CDR3 reads CASSQEGGRVGTEAFF. DNA of the CDR3: TGCGCCAGCAGCCAAGAAGGGGGCAGGGTGGGCACTGAAGCTTTCTTT.

The rearrangement joins TRBV12-3 or TRBV12-4 to TRBJ2-3, with D hard to call. V shed 3 bases and J shed 4 bases, with 2 bases lying between them. CDR3 length equals 11 residues. CDR3 DNA: TGTGCCAGCAGTTTTGCAGATACGCAGTATTTT. It yields the protein CASSFADTQYF.

The rearrangement links TRBV11-3 to TRBJ2-7, with 7 bases matching TRBD2. Trimming took 4 bases from V and 2 from J; bases not matched to a gene: 5. In germline, CDR1 is SGHNT, CDR2 YENEEA. The CDR3 contains 14 residues. The CDR3 reads CASSWGGGTYEQYF. CDR3 sequence (DNA): TGTGCCAGCAGCTGGGGGGGAGGCACCTACGAGCAGTACTTC.

The chain uses TRBV10-3 and TRBJ1-1, with TRBD1 identical over 7 bases. The V segment lost 2 bases and the J segment 8 bases; nucleotides outside the gene matches: 11. This CDR3 contains 15 residues. Germline CDR1 and CDR2: ENHRY and SYGVKD. The chain's CDR3 is CAISEPGQPLLEAFF. In nucleotides, the CDR3 is TGTGCCATCAGTGAGCCGGGACAGCCGCTACTCGAAGCTTTCTTT.